This TCR beta chain stems from a study of T cell repertoires in cytomegalovirus infection. As for the study in general: Matching HLA type, along with CMV infection, was indicated by public TCR beta signatures.

V was pared by 0 bases and J by 10 bases, with 5 bases of the junction left unmatched. Germline V lookup: CDR1 SGHNT, CDR2 YENEEA. The CDR3 has 15 amino acids. This clonotype was seen a handful of times. MiXCR, applied by TCRdb to the reads, yields one record per CDR3 protein. Here the sample spans about 530,000 distinct CDR3 sequences, around a quarter being singletons. What was sequenced was PBMCs. This receptor was taken from a human donor in good health (CMV status not recorded). Some clones in this sample may be carry-over from other donors' samples. V and J are TRBV11-3 and TRBJ2-1; 11 bases match TRBD2. The CDR3 nucleotides are TGTGCCAGCAGCTTAGATGGACTAGCGGGCAGAGAGCAGTTCTTC. It specifies CASSLDGLAGREQFF.